This entry lists 26 T cell receptor beta chains sequenced from one sample in a study of blood T cell repertoires in COVID-19. Produced via immunoSEQ multiplex PCR; TCRdb's table is partial and in-frame only. Of 350,000 to 400,000 clones in the sample, roughly 90% are singletons; the top ten hold around 0.91%. Input material: PBMCs or T cells enriched from blood (not recorded which). The source of these receptors is a young woman with acute COVID-19.

This clone was seen only once. This chain connects TRBV29-1 to TRBJ1-1, with D perhaps matching TRBD1 (6 bases). This CDR3 spans 12 amino acids. CDR1 and CDR2 from the germline V gene are SQVTM and ANQGSEA. V was pared by 7 bases and J by 1 base, with 10 bases between. The CDR3 loop is CSALQGNTEAFF. CDR3 DNA: TGCAGCGCCCTACAGGGGAACACTGAAGCTTTCTTT.

This clone showed up just a few times. The chain is built from TRBV6-5 and TRBJ2-3; TRBD1 agrees at 8 bases. Germline V gene sequence: CDR1 MNHEY, CDR2 SVGAGI. Losses at the gene ends were 7 bases for V and 2 bases for J; bases not matched to a gene: 5. This CDR3 is 14 amino acids long. The CDR3 loop is CASTRDRSTDTQYF. The CDR3, as DNA: TGTGCCAGCACCAGGGACAGGTCCACAGATACGCAGTATTTT.

This clone was detected only a few times. The chain has TRBV6-6 and TRBJ1-1; perhaps TRBD1 as D (6 bases). Germline loops: CDR1 MNHNY, CDR2 SVGAGI (reference sequence). The CDR3 length is 15 residues. V lost 5 bases and J 0 bases, leaving 13 bases between the germline ends. The CDR3 here is CASSTGGHLNTEAFF. The DNA of the CDR3 is TGTGCCAGCAGTACGGGGGGACACTTGAACACTGAAGCTTTCTTT.

The chain is built from TRBV10-3 and TRBJ1-2; TRBD1 aligns across 11 bases. This CDR3 spans 16 amino acids. Germline V gene sequence: CDR1 ENHRY, CDR2 SYGVKD. Trimming removed 6 bases from V and 4 bases from J; junction bases left unmatched: 10. The CDR3 DNA reads TGTGCCATCAGCGATGGTCGGACAGGGGGCTTCTATGGCTACACCTTC. This gives the protein CAISDGRTGGFYGYTF.

The chain is built from TRBV3-1 (or the pseudogene TRBV3-2) and TRBJ1-1; D not resolved. Trimming stripped 4 bases from V and 1 base from J, with 10 bases between. CDR3 length equals 14 residues. Germline CDR1 LGHDT, CDR2 YNNKEL (reference sequence). This chain's CDR3 is CASSPLSPNTEAFF. DNA for the CDR3: TGTGCCAGCAGCCCCCTTTCCCCGAACACTGAAGCTTTCTTT.

This clone was seen only once. The CDR3 loop reads CASSDRQVVGAKNIQYF. Written as DNA, the CDR3 is TGCGCCAGCAGTGACCGACAGGTGGTTGGGGCCAAAAACATTCAGTACTTC. V and J are TRBV10-1 and TRBJ2-4; the D gene is possibly TRBD1 (6 bases). Trimming removed 3 bases from V and 1 base from J, with 16 bases in between. CDR1 and CDR2 (germline): WNHNN, SYGVQD (reference sequence). The CDR3 consists of 17 residues.

V gene TRBV2 combines with J gene TRBJ2-5, with 7 bases aligning to TRBD2. V dropped 4 bases and J dropped 5; count of bases not matched to a gene: 7. Germline loops: CDR1 SNHLY, CDR2 FYNNEI. CDR3 size: 14 residues. The DNA of the CDR3 is TGTGCCAGCAGTGCCGGGAGGCAAGACGAGACCCAGTACTTC. Translation: CASSAGRQDETQYF.

The chain couples TRBV15 to TRBJ2-7, with D perhaps TRBD1 (6 bases). V dropped 0 bases and J dropped 3 bases, with 15 bases sitting between them. Germline lookup yields CDR1 LNHNV and CDR2 YYDKDF (reference sequence). This CDR3 region has 16 residues. The CDR3 DNA sequence: TGTGCCACCAGCAGAGATTTGGCAGGGGCTAACTACGAGCAGTACTTC. Translation gives CATSRDLAGANYEQYF. The variable domain in full, completed from reference TRBV15 and TRBJ2-7, reads DAMVIQNPRYQVTQFGKPVTLSCSQTLNHNVMYWYQQKSSQAPKLLFHYYDKDFNNEADTPDNFQSRRPNTSFCFLDIRSPGLGDTAMYLCATSRDLAGANYEQYFGPGTRLTVT.

The CDR3 region has the DNA TGTGCCAGCAGCCCGCCGGGACAGACAAGCTACACCTTC. As protein: CASSPPGQTSYTF. V usage is TRBV7-9 and J usage is TRBJ1-2, with 7 nucleotides matching TRBD1. CDR3 length equals 13 residues. The V segment lost 5 bases and the J segment 9 bases; nucleotides outside the gene matches: 9. Germline assignment: CDR1 SEHNR and CDR2 FQNEAQ (reference sequence).

The chain links TRBV28 to TRBJ1-1; tentative D call: TRBD1 (5 bases). This CDR3 contains 14 residues. V was cut by 3 bases and J by 7 bases, with 15 bases left in between. CDR1 and CDR2 (germline): MDHEN, SYDVKM. The CDR3 loop is CASSLYPEDSEAFF. For the CDR3, the DNA is TGTGCCAGCAGTTTGTACCCCGAAGACAGTGAAGCTTTCTTT.

V gene TRBV2 combines with J gene TRBJ2-4, with 8 nucleotides matching TRBD1. The CDR3 runs 12 residues. V lost 2 bases to trimming and J lost 14 bases; unmatched junction nucleotides: 5. Germline assignment: CDR1 SNHLY and CDR2 FYNNEI. The CDR3 spells CASSERDRKKYF. For the CDR3, the DNA is TGTGCCAGCAGTGAACGGGACAGGAAAAAGTACTTC.

This clone was counted only a few times. The chain combines TRBV30 with TRBJ1-1, with D possibly TRBD1 on 5 matching bases. Deletions cut 6 bases from V and 1 base from J, with 9 bases between. Germline CDR1 reads GTSNPN; CDR2 reads SVGIG (reference sequence). The CDR3 spans 12 residues. CDR3 nucleotide sequence: TGTGCCTGTAGGGGTTCGAACACTGAAGCTTTCTTT. It is translated as CACRGSNTEAFF.

This clone appeared once. The V call is TRBV5-1, the J call TRBJ1-6; D may be TRBD1 (5 bases). Trimming removed 4 bases from V and 7 bases from J, with 18 bases in between. The CDR3 sequence is 16 residues long. Per germline, CDR1 SGHRS and CDR2 YFSETQ. The CDR3 DNA reads TGCGCCAGCAGCCCAAGAGGTGGCGGGGCGAATTCACCCCTCCACTTT. Amino acids: CASSPRGGGANSPLHF. Looking up the rest from reference TRBV5-1 and TRBJ1-6 gives the full variable domain: KAGVTQTPRYLIKTRGQQVTLSCSPISGHRSVSWYQQTPGQGLQFLFEYFSETQRNKGNFPGRFSGRQFSNSRSEMNVSTLELGDSALYLCASSPRGGGANSPLHFGNGTRLTVT.

This clone appeared once. V and J are TRBV28 and TRBJ1-6; the D gene is possibly TRBD1 (5 bases). Trimming removed 5 bases from V and 8 bases from J, with 13 bases in between. Germline V gives CDR1 MDHEN, CDR2 SYDVKM. The CDR3 length is 14 residues. CDR3 in amino acids: CASSQGGLDSPLHF. The CDR3 region has the DNA TGTGCCAGCAGTCAGGGAGGTCTGGATTCACCCCTCCACTTT.

This clone was counted a few times. The chain recombines TRBV2 with TRBJ1-1; tentative D call: TRBD1 (6 bases). The CDR3 is 13 amino acids. Trimming took off 9 bases at V and 1 base at J, with 12 bases between the two ends. Germline V gives CDR1 SNHLY, CDR2 FYNNEI. CDR3 protein: CARTLDRNTEAFF. CDR3 in DNA: TGTGCCAGAACGCTGGACAGGAACACTGAAGCTTTCTTT.

In nucleotides, the CDR3 is TGCGCCAGCACCAAGGGAGGGGGAACAGATACGCAGTATTTT. This encodes CASTKGGGTDTQYF. V is TRBV10-2 and J is TRBJ2-3; possibly TRBD2 for D (7 bases). This CDR3 comprises 14 residues. Trimming took off 7 bases at V and 3 bases at J, with 14 bases between the two ends. Looked up from germline, CDR1 is WSHSY and CDR2 is SAAADI.

CDR3 loop: CASSLRGGGVTLPNTEAFF. DNA for the CDR3: TGTGCCAGCAGCTTACGGGGTGGAGGGGTCACCCTACCGAACACTGAAGCTTTCTTT. The V gene is TRBV7-2, the J gene TRBJ1-1; TRBD1 might be the D (5 bases). V was pared by 2 bases and J by 1 base, with 23 bases between. Germline loops: CDR1 SGHTA, CDR2 FQGNSA. The CDR3 sequence is 19 residues long.

The chain carries TRBV2 and TRBJ2-5; no clear D gene. The CDR3 loop spans 14 amino acids. Germline V gene sequence: CDR1 SNHLY, CDR2 FYNNEI. The V and J ends lost 3 bases and 5 bases respectively, with 13 bases between them. Here the CDR3 reads CASSDPGSIETQYF. CDR3 sequence (DNA): TGTGCCAGCAGTGACCCCGGTTCAATCGAGACCCAGTACTTC.

The chain employs TRBV5-1 and TRBJ1-1; 9 bases are shared with TRBD1. The germline V gene has CDR1 SGHRS and CDR2 YFSETQ. The CDR3 loop spans 15 amino acids. V trimming: 0 bases; J trimming: 4 bases; junction bases outside the gene matches: 4. CDR3 DNA sequence: TGCGCCAGCAGCTTGGGGGGACAGGGTACCACTGAAGCTTTCTTT. This gives the protein CASSLGGQGTTEAFF. Supplemented by reference TRBV5-1 and TRBJ1-1, the full variable domain reads KAGVTQTPRYLIKTRGQQVTLSCSPISGHRSVSWYQQTPGQGLQFLFEYFSETQRNKGNFPGRFSGRQFSNSRSEMNVSTLELGDSALYLCASSLGGQGTTEAFFGQGTRLTVV.

This clone was counted between two and nine times. This sequence joins TRBV5-5 and TRBJ2-2; D unresolved. V lost 0 bases and J lost 4, with 13 bases in between. CDR3 size: 16 residues. Germline-derived CDR1 and CDR2 are SGHKS and YYEKEE (reference sequence). The CDR3 DNA sequence: TGTGCCAGCAGCTTGGTAGGAGCGTCTATCACCGGGGAGCTGTTTTTT. Its protein product is CASSLVGASITGELFF.

The chain joins TRBV5-1 to TRBJ1-1; a weak D match, TRBD1 (6 bases). Germline assignment: CDR1 SGHRS and CDR2 YFSETQ. With 4 bases removed from V and 6 bases from J, the gap between germline ends came to 16 bases. CDR3 size: 14 residues. This CDR3 reads CASSLGAESSEAFF. The CDR3 nucleotides read TGCGCCAGCAGCCTGGGGGCAGAGTCATCTGAAGCTTTCTTT. Drawing the rest from reference TRBV5-1 and TRBJ1-1, the complete variable domain is KAGVTQTPRYLIKTRGQQVTLSCSPISGHRSVSWYQQTPGQGLQFLFEYFSETQRNKGNFPGRFSGRQFSNSRSEMNVSTLELGDSALYLCASSLGAESSEAFFGQGTRLTVV.

The chain's CDR3 is CASSITLPGEPLHF. The CDR3 coding sequence is TGTGCCAGTAGTATAACTCTCCCCGGGGAGCCCCTCCACTTT. V gene TRBV19 combines with J gene TRBJ1-6; D gene ambiguous. CDR1 is LNHDA, CDR2 SQIVND, per germline (reference sequence). V lost 2 bases to trimming and J lost 13 bases, with 15 bases between them. The CDR3 is 14 amino acids.

The chain has TRBV18 and TRBJ2-7, with D perhaps TRBD1 (6 bases). This CDR3 has 16 residues. Trimming stripped 3 bases from V and 0 bases from J, with 15 bases between. CDR1 is KGHSH and CDR2 is LQKENI in the germline V gene. As DNA, the CDR3 is TGTGCCAGCTCACCTCTTACAGGGTTGGGCTCCTACGAGCAGTACTTC. Protein sequence: CASSPLTGLGSYEQYF.

The chain couples TRBV5-1 to TRBJ1-6; TRBD1 is a possible D gene (5 bases). Germline V gives CDR1 SGHRS, CDR2 YFSETQ. V lost 3 bases and J 9 bases, leaving 22 bases between the germline ends. The CDR3 is 17 residues long. CDR3 amino acids: CASSSSTGVIGGSPLHF. The CDR3, as DNA: TGCGCCAGCAGCTCAAGCACCGGGGTGATCGGGGGTTCACCCCTCCACTTT.

This chain links TRBV10-3 with TRBJ2-3; unclear D gene. Germline loops: CDR1 ENHRY, CDR2 SYGVKD. With 3 bases removed from V and 0 bases from J, the gap between germline ends came to 7 bases. CDR3 length equals 14 residues. CDR3 in DNA: TGTGCCATCAGTGATGATAGAAGCACAGATACGCAGTATTTT. Its protein is CAISDDRSTDTQYF.

A remark on this clone: The identical CDR3 is also encoded by other nucleotide sequences in the sample. This chain connects TRBV30 to TRBJ1-6; 7 bases are shared with TRBD1. Losses at the gene ends were 0 bases for V and 7 bases for J; bases not matched to a gene: 3. The CDR3 covers 14 residues. Looked up from germline, CDR1 is GTSNPN and CDR2 is SVGIG (reference sequence). In DNA, the CDR3 is TGTGCCTGGAGTGTACTGACAGGGAATTCACCCCTCCACTTT. Translating gives CAWSVLTGNSPLHF.